Listed below are T cell receptor beta chains from one sample, sequenced in a study of cytomegalovirus exposure and HLA in healthy donors. Here immunoSEQ multiplex PCR was the method, and the copy in TCRdb shows in-frame clones only, minus some. Of approximately 140,000 clones listed, about 78% are singletons. Material: PBMCs. All receptors come from a middle-aged man in good health and CMV-seropositive. The CDR3 runs from the conserved cysteine through the conserved F or W. The order of the fields is V gene, J gene, D gene, clone size, CDR3 DNA, CDR3 protein. D genes are given only for firm matches. Clone size is shown for a subset of rows, as once, few, many or a class of expanded clone.

TRBV7-9	TRBJ1-4	.	.	TGTGCCAGCAGCTTAGGTAGCGTTAATGAAAAACTGTTTTTT	CASSLGSVNEKLFF
TRBV19	TRBJ1-5	TRBD1	few	TGTGCCAGTAGTATAGGGGGGGGACAGGGCTTCGGGCAGCCCCAGCATTTT	CASSIGGGQGFGQPQHF
TRBV4-1	TRBJ1-6	.	once	TGCGCCAGCAGCCAAGGTGCGGACAGCAATTCACCCCTCCACTTT	CASSQGADSNSPLHF
TRBV6-4	TRBJ1-3	.	.	TGTGCCAGCAATGAGGAGTACACCATATATTTT	CASNEEYTIYF
TRBV7-9	TRBJ2-7	TRBD2	.	TGTGCCAGCAGCTTAGTCCTTGCGGGAGGAGTCTACGAGCAGTACTTC	CASSLVLAGGVYEQYF
TRBV4-3	TRBJ2-2	.	.	TGCGCCAGCAGCCAAGGCCCTGGAGGGACCGGGGAGCTGTTTTTT	CASSQGPGGTGELFF
TRBV9	TRBJ1-5	.	once	TGTGCCAGCAGCCGCGGGCCGGCGGGACAGCCCCAGCATTTT	CASSRGPAGQPQHF
TRBV28	TRBJ1-4	TRBD1	few	TGTGCCAGCAGCCTTACCGGGACAGGGGATGAAAAACTGTTTTTT	CASSLTGTGDEKLFF
TRBV29-1	TRBJ2-5	.	.	TGCAGCGTTGAGGGGGCAAGAGGGCTTAGGGAGACCCAGTACTTC	CSVEGARGLRETQYF
TRBV30	TRBJ1-5	TRBD1	.	TGTGCCTGGAGTGTCACCGGGACAGGGCCTTATAGCAATCAGCCCCAGCATTTT	CAWSVTGTGPYSNQPQHF
TRBV30	TRBJ2-1	TRBD2	once	TGTGCCTGGAGATTGACTAGCGGGAGAGTTGAGCAGTTCTTC	CAWRLTSGRVEQFF
TRBV19	TRBJ1-2	.	.	TGTGCCAGCGGACAGACCAACGACAATCCGGGCTACACCTTC	CASGQTNDNPGYTF